The present T cell receptor (beta chain) was sequenced within a study of cytomegalovirus exposure and HLA in healthy donors (dated 2017 in TCRdb). In terms of the full investigation: According to a later analysis, one platform produced both the approximately 110 validation repertoires and the 666 repertoires of the first cohort. To predict cytomegalovirus infection status, the study combined high-throughput TCR immunosequencing, statistical association of individual TCRs with disease status, and machine learning. Along with the roughly 610-subject first cohort, a separate validation cohort of about 110 different subjects was used. The aim of the study was to test whether cataloging public T cell receptors could identify signatures of past pathogen exposure.

The protocol used for the library was the immunoSEQ multiplex PCR assay. The paper's data handling went like this. To diagnose cytomegalovirus status from the catalog of TCR beta chain sequences, a statistical classification framework was built. As stored in TCRdb, this immuneACCESS dataset retains in-frame rearrangements with V and J assigned. A fraction of the clones does not appear; measured against another copy, unresolved V genes explain less than half of the discrepancy, and the remainder lacks a known reason. V and J calls and clone size are given by that table; D and trimming were obtained from the DNA. The table for this sample lists 220,000 or so clones; about 90% of them were counted only once. Approximately 0.99% of the sample rests with the top ten. Separate from the approximately 700-subject first cohort, the validation cohort of 120 subjects was the group to which the donors belonged.

A note on this clone: Its antigen specificity is not known. No much larger clonotype is one base removed from it; base qualities were not supplied.

Overall study outcomes, separate from this receptor: The authors suggested that the approach could potentially be extended to other disease states and immunological phenotypes. In the study, about 150 TCR beta chains were listed as associated with cytomegalovirus. A later analysis had no HLA typing for the validation cohort, so co-occurrence there was scored across all 130 or so repertoires. Most TCR sequences were seen in very few donors, while some public TCRs were found in many individuals. In vitro tests confirmed that a few of the cytomegalovirus-associated TCR beta chains recognize cytomegalovirus antigens. The classifier was reported to diagnose cytomegalovirus status with high specificity and sensitivity in both the original cohort and the validation cohort. Of the cluster scores, 94% were above 0 in a later analysis, which found that TCRs clustered in the first cohort also tended to co-occur in the approximately 120 validation repertoires.

Inclusive of the bounding cysteine and phenylalanine, the CDR3 is 14 residues long. The entry retains the CDR3 DNA only, 42 bases that are in frame from base 1. V is pared back by 9 bases and J by 2 bases, with 17 bases lying between the germline termini. Based on the germline V gene (reference sequence), the CDR1 and CDR2 sequences are LNHDA and SQIVND. The sequence came from a woman between 18 and 29 years old in good health and CMV-seronegative. The chain is encoded by TRBV19 joined to TRBJ2-7, with a tentative D gene TRBD1 over 6 matching bases. Sequenced material: PBMCs. The sequenced DNA is TGTGCCAGCACGGACAGTCTTACCCCCTACGAGCAGTACTTC. Translated, it reads CASTDSLTPYEQYF. The variable domain in full, with residues beyond the CDR3 obtained from the reference TRBV19 and TRBJ2-7 genes, is DGGITQSPKYLFRKEGQNVTLSCEQNLNHDAMYWYRQDPGQGLRLIYYSQIVNDFQKGDIAEGYSVSREKKESFPLTVTSAQKNPTAFYLCASTDSLTPYEQYFGPGTRLTVT.